These 10 T cell receptor beta chains came from one sample sequenced in a study of blood T cell repertoires in COVID-19 (dated by TCRdb to 2018 to 2020). The library was generated by the immunoSEQ multiplex PCR assay. This is the immuneACCESS table as TCRdb keeps it, with only in-frame sequences that have V and J called. A part of the clones is gone; compared with another copy, unresolved V genes explain less than half, and the rest is unexplained. Within this sample are 150,000 to 200,000 clones, with around 80% of them counted one time only. The ten most abundant clones make up around 17% of the sample. Sequencing used PBMCs or T cells enriched from blood (not recorded which). The receptors here all came from a woman between 70 and 85 years old in a cohort exposed to, infected with or recovered from COVID-19 (not recorded which).

This chain links TRBV5-6 with TRBJ2-6; D unresolved. The CDR3 totals 15 residues. From germline, CDR1 is SGHDT and CDR2 YYEEEE. The V end lost 2 bases, the J end lost 4 bases, and 10 bases lay between the germline ends. The chain's CDR3 is CASSFKRRGANVLTF. CDR3 bases: TGTGCCAGCAGCTTCAAAAGGCGGGGGGCCAACGTCCTGACTTTC. The complete variable domain, with remaining parts taken from reference TRBV5-6 and TRBJ2-6, reads DAGVTQSPTHLIKTRGQQVTLRCSPKSGHDTVSWYQQALGQGPQFIFQYYEEEERQRGNFPDRFSGHQFPNYSSELNVNALLLGDSALYLCASSFKRRGANVLTFGAGSRLTVL.

The rearrangement uses TRBV29-1 and TRBJ2-7; D possibly corresponds to TRBD1 (6 bases). The V gene lost 7 bases and the J gene lost 5 bases, with 15 bases spanning the gap. The CDR3 is 12 amino acids. Germline V CDR1 and CDR2: SQVTM, ANQGSEA. Here the CDR3 reads CSALAGDDEQYF. The CDR3 nucleotides read TGCAGCGCCCTGGCAGGGGACGACGAGCAGTACTTC.

The chain uses TRBV11-3 and TRBJ2-2; no clear D gene. The germline CDR1 and CDR2 sequences are SGHNT and YENEEA. Trimming took 0 bases from V and 6 from J, leaving 8 bases between them. The length of the CDR3 is 14 residues. CDR3 sequence (DNA): TGTGCCAGCAGCTTAGATTTACATGCCGGGGAGCTGTTTTTT. It encodes CASSLDLHAGELFF.

The genes are TRBV10-3 and TRBJ1-1; a weak D match, TRBD1 (6 bases). The CDR3 contains 14 residues. V shed 3 bases and J shed 6 bases, with 14 bases lying between them. Germline CDR1 ENHRY, CDR2 SYGVKD. DNA for the CDR3: TGTGCCATCAGTGAAGGGGGAGGGGTTCCTGAAGCTTTCTTT. It translates to CAISEGGGVPEAFF.

V is TRBV19 and J is TRBJ2-1; 9 bases agree with TRBD1. V lost 6 bases to trimming and J lost 4 bases; unmatched junction nucleotides: 10. The length of the CDR3 is 16 residues. CDR1 is LNHDA, CDR2 SQIVND, per germline (reference sequence). DNA of the CDR3: TGTGCCAGTAGCCTACGGACAGGGGTGGGGTACAATGAGCAGTTCTTC. Amino acid sequence: CASSLRTGVGYNEQFF.

The V gene is TRBV19, the J gene TRBJ2-2; D gene uncertain. Germline assignment: CDR1 LNHDA and CDR2 SQIVND (reference sequence). The CDR3 contains 13 residues. Trimming left V 5 bases short and J 1 base short, with 5 bases between. In DNA, the CDR3 is TGTGCCAGTAGTCTGTGGAACACCGGGGAGCTGTTTTTT. This translates into CASSLWNTGELFF.

V usage is TRBV7-9 and J usage is TRBJ2-1, with 10 bases that match TRBD2. CDR3 length: 18 residues. CDR1 is SEHNR and CDR2 is FQNEAQ in the germline V gene (reference sequence). The V and J ends lost 5 bases and 6 bases, in that order; junction bases with no gene match: 16. The CDR3 coding sequence is TGTGCCAGCAGCCCCATTAAATGGGCTAGCGGGAGTGGCAATGAGCAGTTCTTC. It codes for CASSPIKWASGSGNEQFF.

In this sample, this clone turned up once. This rearrangement joins TRBV11-2 to TRBJ2-7, with D hard to call. The CDR3 extends over 14 amino acids. Trimming removed 3 bases from V and 0 bases from J, with 9 bases in between. Germline CDR1 SGHAT, CDR2 FQNNGV. The CDR3 bases are TGTGCCAGCAGCTTCGGAAGGAGCTCCTACGAGCAGTACTTC. This encodes CASSFGRSSYEQYF.

This chain connects TRBV27 to TRBJ2-7; a weak D match, TRBD1 (6 bases). CDR1 and CDR2 (germline): MNHEY, SMNVEV (reference sequence). The CDR3 extends over 16 amino acids. Trimming stripped 2 bases from V and 2 bases from J, with 16 bases between. The CDR3 is CASSLRGPQGAYEQYF. CDR3 coding DNA: TGTGCCAGCAGTTTAAGGGGCCCACAGGGTGCCTACGAGCAGTACTTC.

The chain's CDR3 is CASRGAEAVNYGYTF. In nucleotides, the CDR3 is TGTGCCAGCAGGGGGGCAGAGGCAGTCAACTATGGCTACACCTTC. This sequence joins TRBV6-5 and TRBJ1-2, with D possibly being TRBD1 (6 bases). V lost 6 bases and J 2 bases, leaving 16 bases between the germline ends. Germline-derived CDR1 and CDR2 are MNHEY and SVGAGI. The CDR3 contains 15 residues.